This TCR beta chain derives from a study of response to subunit inactivated influenza vaccine. TCRdb redid the calling of the RT-PCR reads with MiXCR, one entry per CDR3 protein. This table has roughly 520,000 distinct CDR3 sequences, roughly 27% appearing once. Worth noting for this clonotype: Its antigen is as yet unknown.

Study-wide results and caveats: Researchers suggested that each seasonal influenza vaccination recruits few new T cells.

This CDR3 has 15 amino acids. J was trimmed by 9 bases and V by 4 bases; bases with no gene match: 11. CDR1 MNHEY and CDR2 SMNVEV come from the germline V gene (reference sequence). The TCR comes from a man aged 50 or older who received an inactivated influenza vaccine. The source material was CD4+ T cells sorted from PBMCs, sampled less than 6 days after vaccination. The chain carries TRBV27 and TRBJ2-4; TRBD2 aligns across 8 bases. The CDR3 loop reads CASSSGGAGRAIQYF. The DNA of the CDR3 is TGTGCCAGCAGTTCAGGCGGGGCCGGGAGGGCCATTCAGTACTTC.